Shown below are 15 T cell receptor beta chains from a single sample sequenced in a study of T cells after yellow fever vaccination. MiXCR, applied by TCRdb to the 5' RACE reads, yields one record per CDR3 protein. The table records approximately 330,000 distinct CDR3 sequences, over 4% of them present only once. Sequences were derived from PBMCs, sampled 5 days after the yellow fever booster vaccination. The receptors were gathered from a man in his late teens or twenties who received the YFV17D yellow fever vaccine.

This clonotype was counted between two and nine times. V and J are TRBV7-2 and TRBJ2-5; D may match TRBD1 or TRBD2 (5 bases each). V was trimmed by 5 bases and J by 5 bases, leaving 15 bases between them. This CDR3 comprises 14 residues. Germline-derived CDR1 and CDR2 are SGHTA and FQGNSA. CDR3 in amino acids: CASSPPGRMETQYF. CDR3 bases: TGTGCCAGCAGCCCTCCGGGACGGATGGAGACCCAGTACTTC.

The chain carries TRBV5-1 and TRBJ1-6; 7 bases are shared with TRBD1. Germline CDR1 reads SGHRS; CDR2 reads YFSETQ. The V gene end was trimmed by 5 bases and the J gene end by 7 bases; junction bases not matched to a gene: 9. The CDR3 runs to 15 residues. For the CDR3, the DNA is TGCGCCAGCAGTTGGAGGGACAGCCTGAATTCACCCCTCCACTTT. Translation gives CASSWRDSLNSPLHF. Full variable domain (remainder filled in from reference TRBV5-1 and TRBJ1-6): KAGVTQTPRYLIKTRGQQVTLSCSPISGHRSVSWYQQTPGQGLQFLFEYFSETQRNKGNFPGRFSGRQFSNSRSEMNVSTLELGDSALYLCASSWRDSLNSPLHFGNGTRLTVT.

This clonotype appeared a few times. This chain joins TRBV4-1 and TRBJ1-4, with a weak D call TRBD1 (5 bases). V shed 0 bases and J shed 0 bases, with 11 bases lying between them. The CDR3 loop spans 17 amino acids. Germline CDR1 and CDR2: MGHRA and YSYEKL. CDR3 coding DNA: TGCGCCAGCAGCCAAGATTGGACACCGTCAACTAATGAAAAACTGTTTTTT. Its translation: CASSQDWTPSTNEKLFF.

This clonotype has a handful of counts. The chain combines TRBV9 with TRBJ2-1; D remains unclear. With 2 bases removed from V and 0 bases from J, the gap between germline ends came to 6 bases. From germline, CDR1 is SGDLS and CDR2 YYNGEE. The CDR3 covers 14 residues. In DNA, the CDR3 is TGTGCCAGCAGCGTGAGTAGCTCCTACAATGAGCAGTTCTTC. It codes for CASSVSSSYNEQFF.

This clonotype was found many times. This rearrangement joins TRBV20-1 to TRBJ2-3; possible D gene TRBD1, 6 bases. Trimming took 0 bases from V and 10 from J, leaving 23 bases between them. The germline CDR1 and CDR2 sequences are DFQATT and SNEGSKA (reference sequence). There are 16 residues in the CDR3. The CDR3 loop reads CSARDRPGATWTPQYF. DNA of the CDR3: TGCAGTGCTAGAGATCGGCCAGGGGCTACCTGGACCCCGCAGTATTTT.

The chain has TRBV6-5 and TRBJ2-2; D uncertain. Germline values: CDR1 MNHEY, CDR2 SVGAGI. CDR3 length: 15 amino acids. V lost 4 bases and J 2 bases, leaving 11 bases between the germline ends. The CDR3 spells CASSLYQLNTGELFF. The CDR3 coding sequence is TGTGCCAGCAGTTTATACCAACTCAACACCGGGGAGCTGTTTTTT.

This sequence joins TRBV15 and TRBJ2-7; tentatively, D is TRBD1 (6 bases). There are 14 residues in the CDR3. Trimming stripped 0 bases from V and 4 bases from J, with 10 bases between. In germline, CDR1 is LNHNV, CDR2 YYDKDF (reference sequence). The CDR3 DNA follows: TGTGCCACCAGCAGAGAGACAGGCCTTTACGAGCAGTACGTC. This gives the protein CATSRETGLYEQYV.

This clonotype came up many times. This chain connects TRBV10-3 to TRBJ2-2; D is ambiguous. This CDR3 has 15 residues. CDR1 is ENHRY, CDR2 SYGVKD, per germline. Trimming cost V 10 bases and J 2 bases, with 17 bases left between them. In DNA, the CDR3 is TGTGCCACAAGCTTCCCGGTTTCTAACACCGGGGAGCTGTTTTTT. Its protein product is CATSFPVSNTGELFF.

This chain joins TRBV11-2 and TRBJ1-1, with 7 positions matching TRBD1. The junction had 18 bases not matched to a gene; V was cut back by 3 bases and J by 8 bases. The CDR3 extends over 17 amino acids. Germline V gene lookup returns CDR1 SGHAT and CDR2 FQNNGV. CDR3 DNA sequence: TGTGCCAGCAGCTTGGGTAGGGGGCTTGGAACACTGGGAGAAGCTTTCTTT. It codes for CASSLGRGLGTLGEAFF.

This clonotype was found many times. The genes are TRBV29-1 and TRBJ1-1; the match to TRBD1 covers 8 bases. V trimming: 6 bases; J trimming: 4 bases; junction bases outside the gene matches: 10. Germline loops: CDR1 SQVTM, CDR2 ANQGSEA. The CDR3 is made up of 14 amino acids. The CDR3 reads CSVSRQGWSTEAFF. The DNA of the CDR3 is TGCAGCGTAAGCAGACAGGGGTGGAGCACTGAAGCTTTCTTT.

This clonotype was detected ten times or more. The chain combines TRBV27 with TRBJ1-5; 9 nucleotides match TRBD1. Germline V CDR1 and CDR2: MNHEY, SMNVEV (reference sequence). Germline trimming cut 5 bases from V and 5 bases from J; bases unmatched to any gene: 1. This CDR3 has 13 residues. CDR3 in amino acids: CASSRTGDQPQHF. In nucleotides, the CDR3 is TGTGCCAGCAGTCGGACAGGGGATCAGCCCCAGCATTTT.

The chain is built from TRBV7-2 and TRBJ2-2; a possible D gene is TRBD2 (5 bases). The CDR3 has 15 amino acids. Germline V gene lookup returns CDR1 SGHTA and CDR2 FQGNSA. Trimming left V 3 bases short and J 5 bases short, with 13 bases between. CDR3 DNA: TGTGCCAGCAGCTTTGCTCCCCCGGGGACCGGGGAGCTGTTTTTT. Residues: CASSFAPPGTGELFF.

In its sample, this clonotype was seen many times. The V call is TRBV7-6, the J call TRBJ2-2; tentatively, D is TRBD1 (6 bases). The CDR3 extends over 15 amino acids. Germline CDR1 SGHVS, CDR2 FNYEAQ. V was shortened by 3 bases and J by 2 bases, with 10 bases between the two germline ends. DNA for the CDR3: TGTGCCAGCAGCTTTTGGACAGAAAACACCGGGGAGCTGTTTTTT. It translates to CASSFWTENTGELFF.

This clonotype was detected many times. The chain employs TRBV5-1 and TRBJ2-5, with D possibly matching TRBD2 (6 bases). The CDR3 totals 15 residues. Trimming took 0 bases from V and 1 from J, leaving 10 bases between them. In germline, CDR1 is SGHRS, CDR2 YFSETQ. The CDR3 DNA reads TGCGCCAGCAGCTTGGCGGGGGACCTCCAAGAGACCCAGTACTTC. Translated, it gives CASSLAGDLQETQYF.

This clonotype was observed many times. The chain combines TRBV6-5 with TRBJ2-3; 11 bases match TRBD1. CDR1 is MNHEY, CDR2 SVGAGI, per germline. The CDR3 is 13 residues long. Unmatched junction bases numbered 6, after V lost 4 bases and J lost 12 bases. As DNA, the CDR3 is TGTGCCAGCAGTTCTTATGGACAGGGGGCTCAGTATTTT. Encoded protein: CASSSYGQGAQYF.